The clone carrying this T cell receptor (beta chain) was observed a handful of times. As yet, its antigen is unknown. CDR3 length: 14 amino acids. Germline V gives CDR1 LNHDA, CDR2 SQIVND (reference sequence). J gave up 8 bases and V 7 bases, and 10 bases lay outside the gene matches. RNA-based 3' RACE libraries used unique molecular identifiers. TCRdb itself ran the 3' RACE reads through MiXCR, one entry per CDR3 protein. The sample has fewer than 100,000 distinct CDR3 sequences, roughly 6.7% seen once. This sample is part of a study of HIV-infected children after antiretroviral therapy interruption. About the study: Interruption-arm samples span weeks 0, 12, interruption end (24 or 48), and about 3 years post-study.

Study-wide results and caveats: The Gini coefficient of naive CD4+ repertoires rose, returning to baseline by 3 years.

As for treatment: PENTA 11 planned treatment interruption arm or continuous ART arm. The V and J genes are TRBV19 and TRBJ1-4; 7 bases fit TRBD1. Sequences were derived from CD45RA+ CD4+ T cells from PBMCs, pooled from several time points, sampled from a donor given antiretroviral therapy, either interrupted or continuous. Subset described: naive CD4+ CD45RA+ CD45RO- T cells. The clonotype originates from a pool of human donors with HIV. The CDR3 is CASKVGQLSEKLFF. In DNA form, the CDR3 reads TGTGCCAGTAAGGTGGGACAGCTCTCGGAAAAACTGTTTTTT.